The 5 T cell receptor beta chains reported below all come from one sample, sequenced in a study of blood T cell repertoires in COVID-19. Generated by immunoSEQ multiplex PCR, the TCRdb table keeps only in-frame clones and is missing some. The sample has roughly 500,000 clones, 75% to 90% seen once; the top ten hold about 3.2%. The sequencing input was peripheral blood. These receptors all stem from a human donor in a cohort sampled during active COVID-19.

The CDR3 coding sequence is TGTGCCACCAGTCCCAACGGACTGAACACCGGGGAGCTGTTTTTT. Residues: CATSPNGLNTGELFF. The J gene is TRBJ2-2, the V gene TRBV24-1; TRBD2 is a possible D gene (5 bases). Trimming cost V 6 bases and J 1 base, with 11 bases left between them. The CDR3 is 15 amino acids. Germline V gene data show CDR1 as KGHDR and CDR2 as SFDVKD.

This chain connects TRBV3-1 (or the pseudogene TRBV3-2) to TRBJ2-1, with 7 bases aligning to TRBD2. The V gene's germline CDR1 is LGHDT and CDR2 YNNKEL (reference sequence). J gave up 9 bases and V 1 base, and 9 bases lay outside the gene matches. The CDR3 covers 15 residues. The chain's CDR3 is CASSQGGPWGGEQFF. CDR3 sequence (DNA): TGTGCCAGCAGCCAAGGCGGTCCCTGGGGGGGTGAGCAGTTCTTC.

CDR3 coding DNA: TGTGCCAGGAGACTAGCGGGAGATGAGCAGTTCTTC. It specifies CARRLAGDEQFF. V is TRBV2 and J is TRBJ2-1; 12 bases map to TRBD2. V lost 9 bases to trimming and J lost 8 bases; unmatched junction nucleotides: 2. This CDR3 comprises 12 residues. The germline gives CDR1 SNHLY, CDR2 FYNNEI.

This clone was counted a few times. This sequence joins TRBV12-3 or TRBV12-4 and TRBJ1-1; D not resolved. V gave up 4 bases and J gave up 0 bases, with 3 bases separating them. This CDR3 has 12 residues. This chain's CDR3 is CASSSMNTEAFF. The CDR3 region has the DNA TGTGCCAGCAGTTCTATGAACACTGAAGCTTTCTTT.

This chain links TRBV4-3 with TRBJ2-5; maybe TRBD2 (5 bases). The CDR3 contains 21 residues. CDR1 LGHNA and CDR2 YSLEER come from the germline V gene. Trimming stripped 9 bases from V and 3 bases from J, with 38 bases between. The CDR3 reads CARPSEILGAVVGKDEETQYF. CDR3 in DNA: TGCGCCAGGCCGTCCGAGATACTGGGAGCGGTTGTAGGTAAGGATGAAGAGACCCAGTACTTC.